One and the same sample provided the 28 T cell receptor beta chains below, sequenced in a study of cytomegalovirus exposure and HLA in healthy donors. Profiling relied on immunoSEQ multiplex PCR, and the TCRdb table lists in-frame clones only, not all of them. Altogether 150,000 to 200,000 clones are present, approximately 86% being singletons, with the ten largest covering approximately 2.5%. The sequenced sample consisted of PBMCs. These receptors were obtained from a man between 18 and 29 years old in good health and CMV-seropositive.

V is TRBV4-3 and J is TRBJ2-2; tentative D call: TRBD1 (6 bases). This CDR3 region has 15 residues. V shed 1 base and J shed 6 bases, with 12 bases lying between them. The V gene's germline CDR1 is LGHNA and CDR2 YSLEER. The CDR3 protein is CASSQVGDRSGELFF. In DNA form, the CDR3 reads TGCGCCAGCAGCCAAGTTGGAGACAGGTCCGGGGAGCTGTTTTTT.

The CDR3 sequence: CAISNAPDGYTF. The CDR3 region has the DNA TGTGCCATCTCGAACGCCCCGGATGGCTACACCTTC. The chain links TRBV10-3 to TRBJ1-2; D is undetermined. The CDR3 is 12 residues long. Germline V lookup: CDR1 ENHRY, CDR2 SYGVKD. Trimming took 8 bases from V and 6 from J, leaving 13 bases between them.

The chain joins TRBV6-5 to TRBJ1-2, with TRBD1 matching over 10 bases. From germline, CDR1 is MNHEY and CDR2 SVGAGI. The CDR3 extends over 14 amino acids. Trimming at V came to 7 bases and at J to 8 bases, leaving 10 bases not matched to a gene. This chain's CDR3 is CASTAGQGREGYTF. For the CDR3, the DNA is TGTGCCAGCACCGCGGGACAGGGGAGGGAAGGCTACACCTTC.

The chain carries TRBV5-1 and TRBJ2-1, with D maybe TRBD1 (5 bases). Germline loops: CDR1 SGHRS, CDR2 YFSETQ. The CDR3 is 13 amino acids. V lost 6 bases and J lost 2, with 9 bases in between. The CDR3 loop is CASMTATYNEQFF. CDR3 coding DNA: TGCGCCAGCATGACAGCAACCTACAATGAGCAGTTCTTC.

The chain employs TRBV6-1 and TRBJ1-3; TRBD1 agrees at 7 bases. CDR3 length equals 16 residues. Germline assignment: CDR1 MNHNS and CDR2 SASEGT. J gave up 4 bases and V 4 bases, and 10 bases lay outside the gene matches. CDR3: CASSADRVPGGNTIYF. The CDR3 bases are TGTGCCAGCAGTGCCGACAGGGTCCCTGGGGGAAACACCATATATTTT.

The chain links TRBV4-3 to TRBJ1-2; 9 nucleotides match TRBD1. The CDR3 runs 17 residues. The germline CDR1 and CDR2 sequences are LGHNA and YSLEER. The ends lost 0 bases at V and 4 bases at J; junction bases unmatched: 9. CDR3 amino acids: CASSQDRATGGTYGYTF. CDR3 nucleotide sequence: TGCGCCAGCAGCCAAGACCGGGCGACAGGGGGAACCTATGGCTACACCTTC.

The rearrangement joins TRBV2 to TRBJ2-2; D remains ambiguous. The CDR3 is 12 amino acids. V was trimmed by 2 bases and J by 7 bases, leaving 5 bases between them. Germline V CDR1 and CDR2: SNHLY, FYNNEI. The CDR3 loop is CASSEWSGELFF. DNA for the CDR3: TGTGCCAGCAGTGAATGGAGCGGGGAGCTGTTTTTT.

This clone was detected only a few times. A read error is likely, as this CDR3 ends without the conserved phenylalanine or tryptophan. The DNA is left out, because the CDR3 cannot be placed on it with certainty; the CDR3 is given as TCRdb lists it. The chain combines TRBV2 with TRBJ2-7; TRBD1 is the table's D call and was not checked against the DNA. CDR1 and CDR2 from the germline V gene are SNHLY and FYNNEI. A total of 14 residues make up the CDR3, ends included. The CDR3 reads CASSEALRDRVGGL.

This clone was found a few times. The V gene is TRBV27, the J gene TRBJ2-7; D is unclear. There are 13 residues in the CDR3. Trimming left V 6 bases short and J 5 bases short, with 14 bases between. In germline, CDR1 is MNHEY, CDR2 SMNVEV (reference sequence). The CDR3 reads CASSLTGYNEQYF. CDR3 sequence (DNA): TGTGCCAGCAGCTTAACCGGGTACAACGAGCAGTACTTC.

This CDR3 reads CASSLAGGGEPQHF. CDR3 nucleotides: TGTGCCAGCAGCTTAGCAGGGGGCGGAGAGCCCCAGCATTTT. The J gene is TRBJ1-5, the V gene TRBV11-2, with 8 bases identical to TRBD1. CDR3 length equals 14 residues. V was pared by 1 base and J by 8 bases, with 4 bases of the junction left unmatched. CDR1 is SGHAT and CDR2 is FQNNGV in the germline V gene.

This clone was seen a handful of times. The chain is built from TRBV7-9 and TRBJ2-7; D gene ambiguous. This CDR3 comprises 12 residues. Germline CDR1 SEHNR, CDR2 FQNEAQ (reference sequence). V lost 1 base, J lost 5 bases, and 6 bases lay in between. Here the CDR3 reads CASSLDFDEQYF. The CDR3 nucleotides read TGTGCCAGCAGCTTAGATTTCGACGAGCAGTACTTC.

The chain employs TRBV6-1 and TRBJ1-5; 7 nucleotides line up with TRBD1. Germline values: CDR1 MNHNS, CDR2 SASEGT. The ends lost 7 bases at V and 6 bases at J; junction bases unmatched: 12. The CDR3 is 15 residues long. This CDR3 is CASTRGPLMGQPQHF. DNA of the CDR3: TGTGCCAGCACAAGGGGGCCGCTGATGGGTCAGCCCCAGCATTTT.

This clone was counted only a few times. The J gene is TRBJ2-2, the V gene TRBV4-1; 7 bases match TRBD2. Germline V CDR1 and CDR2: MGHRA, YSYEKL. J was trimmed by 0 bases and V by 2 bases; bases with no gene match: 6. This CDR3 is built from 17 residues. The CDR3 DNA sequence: TGCGCCAGCAGCCAAAGCCCGAGCGGGGCGAACACCGGGGAGCTGTTTTTT. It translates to CASSQSPSGANTGELFF.

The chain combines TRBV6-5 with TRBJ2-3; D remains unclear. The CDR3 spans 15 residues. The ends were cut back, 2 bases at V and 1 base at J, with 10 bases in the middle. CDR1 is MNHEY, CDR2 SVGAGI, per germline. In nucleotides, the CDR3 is TGTGCCAGCAGTTACATCGCAGGTGGCACAGATACGCAGTATTTT. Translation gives CASSYIAGGTDTQYF.

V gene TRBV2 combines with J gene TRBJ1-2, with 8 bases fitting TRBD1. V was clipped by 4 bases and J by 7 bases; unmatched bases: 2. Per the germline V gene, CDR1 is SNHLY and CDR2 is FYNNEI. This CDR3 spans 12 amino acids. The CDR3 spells CASSGRGLGYTF. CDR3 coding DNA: TGTGCCAGCAGTGGCAGGGGGCTTGGCTACACCTTC.

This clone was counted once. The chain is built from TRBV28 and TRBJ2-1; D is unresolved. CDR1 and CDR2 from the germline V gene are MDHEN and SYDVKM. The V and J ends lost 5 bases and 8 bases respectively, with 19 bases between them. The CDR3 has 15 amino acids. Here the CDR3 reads CASSVTPYSADEQFF. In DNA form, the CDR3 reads TGTGCCAGCAGTGTCACTCCTTATAGTGCTGATGAGCAGTTCTTC. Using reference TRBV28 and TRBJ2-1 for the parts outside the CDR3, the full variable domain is DVKVTQSSRYLVKRTGEKVFLECVQDMDHENMFWYRQDPGLGLRLIYFSYDVKMKEKGDIPEGYSVSREKKERFSLILESASTNQTSMYLCASSVTPYSADEQFFGPGTRLTVL.

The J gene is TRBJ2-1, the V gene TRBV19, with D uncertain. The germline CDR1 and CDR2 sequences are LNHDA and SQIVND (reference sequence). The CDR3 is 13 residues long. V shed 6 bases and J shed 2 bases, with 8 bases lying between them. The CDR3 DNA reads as TGTGCCAGTAGCCTGGGCCCCTACAATGAGCAGTTCTTC. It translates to CASSLGPYNEQFF.

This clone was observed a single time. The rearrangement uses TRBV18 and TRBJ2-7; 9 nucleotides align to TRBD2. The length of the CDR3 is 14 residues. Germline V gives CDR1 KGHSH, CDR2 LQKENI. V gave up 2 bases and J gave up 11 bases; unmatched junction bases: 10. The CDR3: CASSPAGTSFAKYF. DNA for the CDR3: TGTGCCAGCTCACCAGCTGGGACTAGCTTCGCCAAGTACTTC.

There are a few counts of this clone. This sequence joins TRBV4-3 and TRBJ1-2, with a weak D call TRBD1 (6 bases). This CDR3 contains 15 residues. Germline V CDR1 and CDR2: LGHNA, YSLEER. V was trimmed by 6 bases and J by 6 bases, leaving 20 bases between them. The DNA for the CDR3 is TGCGCCAGCAGTCGAACGGACAGCCCAGACGATGGCTACACCTTC. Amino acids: CASSRTDSPDDGYTF.

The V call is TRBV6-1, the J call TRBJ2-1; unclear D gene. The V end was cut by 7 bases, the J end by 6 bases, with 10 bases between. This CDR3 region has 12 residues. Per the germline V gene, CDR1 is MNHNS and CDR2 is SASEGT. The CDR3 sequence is CASTAQVNEQFF. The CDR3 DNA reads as TGTGCCAGCACCGCCCAGGTCAATGAGCAGTTCTTC.

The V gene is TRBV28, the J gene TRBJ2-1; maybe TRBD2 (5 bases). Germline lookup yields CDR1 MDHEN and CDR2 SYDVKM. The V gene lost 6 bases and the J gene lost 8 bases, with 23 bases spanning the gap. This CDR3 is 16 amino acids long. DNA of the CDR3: TGTGCCAGCAGGCCGGCGGGTTACGGGGTCTCCGATGAGCAGTTCTTC. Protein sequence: CASRPAGYGVSDEQFF.

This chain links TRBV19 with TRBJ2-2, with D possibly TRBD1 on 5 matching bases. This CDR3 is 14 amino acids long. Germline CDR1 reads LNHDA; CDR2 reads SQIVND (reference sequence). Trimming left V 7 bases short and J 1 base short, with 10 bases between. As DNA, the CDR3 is TGTGCCAGTACACCAGGGCTGAACACCGGGGAGCTGTTTTTT. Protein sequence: CASTPGLNTGELFF.

In DNA, the CDR3 is TGTGCCAGCAGTCTGAGGACTAGCGGGAGGAGTTACGAGCAGTACTTC. It yields the protein CASSLRTSGRSYEQYF. This chain connects TRBV5-6 to TRBJ2-7; 14 bases fit TRBD2. The germline CDR1 and CDR2 sequences are SGHDT and YYEEEE. Trimming took 5 bases from V and 4 from J; bases not matched to a gene: 8. CDR3 length equals 16 residues.

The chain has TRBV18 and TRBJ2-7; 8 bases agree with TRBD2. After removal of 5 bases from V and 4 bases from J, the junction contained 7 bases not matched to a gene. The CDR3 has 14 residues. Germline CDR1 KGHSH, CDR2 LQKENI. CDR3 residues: CASSISGSIYEQYF. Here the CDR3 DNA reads TGTGCCAGCTCAATCAGCGGGAGCATATACGAGCAGTACTTC.

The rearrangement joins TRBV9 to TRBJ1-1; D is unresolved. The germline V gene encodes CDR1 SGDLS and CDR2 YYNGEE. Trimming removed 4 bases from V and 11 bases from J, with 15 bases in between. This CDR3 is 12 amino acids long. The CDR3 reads CASSPVARVAFF. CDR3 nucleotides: TGTGCCAGCAGCCCCGTGGCACGGGTTGCTTTCTTT. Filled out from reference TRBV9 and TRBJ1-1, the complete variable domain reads DSGVTQTPKHLITATGQRVTLRCSPRSGDLSVYWYQQSLDQGLQFLIQYYNGEERAKGNILERFSAQQFPDLHSELNLSSLELGDSALYFCASSPVARVAFFGQGTRLTVV.

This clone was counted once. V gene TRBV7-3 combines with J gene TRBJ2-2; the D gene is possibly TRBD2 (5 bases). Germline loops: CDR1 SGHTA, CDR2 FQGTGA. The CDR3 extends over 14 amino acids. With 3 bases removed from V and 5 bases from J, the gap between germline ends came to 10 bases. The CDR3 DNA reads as TGTGCCAGCAGCTTGGTCGGAGGTACCGGGGAGCTGTTTTTT. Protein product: CASSLVGGTGELFF.

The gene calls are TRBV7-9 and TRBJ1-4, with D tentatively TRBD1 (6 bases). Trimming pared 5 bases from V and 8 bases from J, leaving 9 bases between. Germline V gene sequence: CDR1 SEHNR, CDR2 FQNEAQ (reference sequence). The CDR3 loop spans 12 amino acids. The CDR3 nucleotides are TGTGCCAGCAGCCCGGACAGAGAAAAACTGTTTTTT. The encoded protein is CASSPDREKLFF.

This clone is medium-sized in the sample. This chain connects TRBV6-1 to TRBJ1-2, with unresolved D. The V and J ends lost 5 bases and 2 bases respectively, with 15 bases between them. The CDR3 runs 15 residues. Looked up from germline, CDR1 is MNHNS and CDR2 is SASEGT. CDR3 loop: CASSTLPDVNYGYTF. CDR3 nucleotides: TGTGCCAGCAGTACCCTCCCAGATGTCAACTATGGCTACACCTTC.